This record looks at one TCR beta chain sequence and its context. The antigen remains undetermined. The data were obtained in a study of cytomegalovirus exposure and HLA in healthy donors. Notes on the study in general: Earlier results showed most TCR beta V segments being productive about 87% or about 30% of the time. CMV serostatus was the sole immune exposure data available. The likely explanation for a cluster of highly shared sequence variants was sequencing artifact.

The CDR3 loop spans 15 amino acids. Germline CDR1 is SGHAT and CDR2 is FQNNGV. V shed 4 bases, J shed 5 bases, and the junction held 6 bases outside the gene matches. Use of 60 Vbeta and 13 Jbeta primers characterized the PCR. Clones were read by immunoSEQ multiplex PCR, and TCRdb kept only the in-frame ones, dropping some. Of over 150,000 clones in the sample, roughly 80% were seen once. This TCR was recovered from a man aged 18 to 29 in good health and CMV-seronegative. Sequencing was done on a sample of PBMCs. The rearrangement joins TRBV11-2 to TRBJ2-7; 12 bases match TRBD1. The CDR3 region is CASSSPGQGANEQYF. CDR3 DNA sequence: TGTGCCAGCAGCTCCCCGGGACAGGGGGCAAACGAGCAGTACTTC.